The 18 T cell receptor beta chains listed next were all sequenced from one sample in a study of blood T cells in healthy people across ages. It was with a sample-barcoded 5' primer and a J-beta primer mix that a second PCR of roughly 7 to 12 cycles was run. TCRdb re-called the 5' RACE reads with MiXCR, one entry per CDR3 protein. The sample has more than 1,400,000 distinct CDR3 sequences, about 43% seen once; the top ten hold 7.9%. The sequencing sample was made of blood. The receptors shown here come from a woman between 18 and 29 years old in good health.

This clonotype appeared a few times. This rearrangement joins TRBV4-1 to TRBJ2-7; 8 nucleotides align to TRBD1. Germline V gene sequence: CDR1 MGHRA, CDR2 YSYEKL. Trimming removed 1 base from V and 5 bases from J; junction bases left unmatched: 7. This CDR3 comprises 15 residues. The CDR3 sequence is CASSQVGQGANEQYF. The CDR3 bases are TGCGCCAGCAGCCAAGTAGGCCAGGGGGCCAACGAGCAGTACTTC.

This clonotype was observed a handful of times. This chain joins TRBV6-2 or TRBV6-3 and TRBJ2-2; 9 nucleotides match TRBD1. CDR1 MNHEY and CDR2 SVGEGT come from the germline V gene. There are 16 residues in the CDR3. J gave up 5 bases and V 6 bases, and 10 bases lay outside the gene matches. As DNA, the CDR3 is TGTGCCAGCAGGACAACAGGGGGCGTCAGGACCGGGGAGCTGTTTTTT. As protein: CASRTTGGVRTGELFF.

The chain links TRBV4-2 to TRBJ1-1; TRBD1 matches 7 bases. CDR3 length: 16 residues. Trimming took 1 base from V and 4 from J; bases not matched to a gene: 9. The germline gives CDR1 LGHNA, CDR2 YNFKEQ. CDR3 residues: CASSQVGGGVSTEAFF. DNA for the CDR3: TGTGCCAGCAGCCAAGTAGGGGGCGGAGTGTCCACTGAAGCTTTCTTT.

The J gene is TRBJ2-7, the V gene TRBV10-2, with D unresolved. Germline values: CDR1 WSHSY, CDR2 SAAADI. CDR3 length: 13 residues. V was clipped by 6 bases and J by 1 base, with 10 bases between them. The CDR3 DNA is TGCGCCAGCAGCGTCGTACTATCCTACGAGCAGTACTTC. Protein sequence: CASSVVLSYEQYF.

This chain links TRBV21-1 with TRBJ2-7; TRBD1, the D gene given by the table, was not confirmed from the DNA. TRBV21-1 is deemed a pseudogene. The CDR3 has 19 amino acids. In DNA, the CDR3 is TGTGCCAGCAGCATGGGTGTCGCCCCTCGGCGGCAGTCGGGGTACGAGCAGTACTTC. This encodes CASSMGVAPRRQSGYEQYF.

This rearrangement joins TRBV7-9 to TRBJ2-1; the D gene is possibly TRBD1 (6 bases). Trimming took off 2 bases at V and 10 bases at J, with 18 bases between the two ends. The CDR3 has 15 amino acids. CDR1 SEHNR and CDR2 FQNEAQ come from the germline V gene (reference sequence). The CDR3 region is CASSLMVGQGHEQFF. The CDR3 DNA reads as TGTGCCAGCAGCTTAATGGTCGGGCAGGGGCACGAGCAGTTCTTC.

In its sample, this clonotype was seen a few times. The chain carries TRBV11-2 and TRBJ2-3; perhaps TRBD1 as D (6 bases). The CDR3 contains 14 residues. V was clipped by 5 bases and J by 4 bases, with 13 bases between them. Germline CDR1 is SGHAT and CDR2 is FQNNGV. The DNA of the CDR3 is TGTGCCAGCAGCGTTGAGCAGGGGCCAGATACGCAGTATTTT. It is translated as CASSVEQGPDTQYF.

The chain recombines TRBV9 with TRBJ2-7, with TRBD1 matching over 8 bases. The CDR3 is 16 amino acids. Germline loops: CDR1 SGDLS, CDR2 YYNGEE. Trimming cost V 3 bases and J 4 bases; bases outside gene matches: 12. CDR3 sequence reads: CASSGEPGTGAYEQYF. CDR3 sequence (DNA): TGTGCCAGCAGCGGAGAGCCCGGGACAGGAGCGTACGAGCAGTACTTC.

This clonotype has just a few counts. The rearrangement uses TRBV20-1 and TRBJ2-7; D is possibly TRBD1 or TRBD2 (5 bases each). V was trimmed by 7 bases and J by 7 bases, leaving 23 bases between them. Germline CDR1 DFQATT, CDR2 SNEGSKA (reference sequence). CDR3 length: 14 amino acids. CDR3 nucleotide sequence: TGCAGTGGCAGAGGATATGACGGGGCGAATGAGCAGTACTTC. It codes for CSGRGYDGANEQYF.

CDR3 DNA sequence: TGTGCCAGCAGTAGGAAAGGGGACAGCTCTTCCTACGAGCAGTACTTC. Translation: CASSRKGDSSSYEQYF. The chain carries TRBV27 and TRBJ2-7, with 7 bases lining up with TRBD1. V lost 5 bases and J lost 1; bases outside the gene matches: 11. The germline CDR1 and CDR2 sequences are MNHEY and SMNVEV (reference sequence). This CDR3 spans 16 amino acids.

The chain combines TRBV5-5 with TRBJ1-5, with unresolved D. This CDR3 region has 18 residues. In germline, CDR1 is SGHKS, CDR2 YYEKEE (reference sequence). V was shortened by 4 bases and J by 2 bases, with 22 bases between the two germline ends. CDR3 residues: CASSPRTSIPGGNQPQHF. The CDR3 DNA reads as TGTGCCAGCAGCCCGCGGACTTCTATCCCGGGCGGCAATCAGCCCCAGCATTTT.

The genes are TRBV27 and TRBJ1-1; the D is unclear. The CDR3 totals 14 residues. V gave up 5 bases and J gave up 1 base, with 11 bases separating them. Looked up from germline, CDR1 is MNHEY and CDR2 is SMNVEV (reference sequence). CDR3 sequence: CASSTAPRNTEAFF. In DNA, the CDR3 is TGTGCCAGCAGTACGGCCCCTCGGAACACTGAAGCTTTCTTT.

This clonotype was seen only a few times. This chain links TRBV10-3 with TRBJ2-1; D not certain. CDR3 size: 17 residues. Trimming removed 6 bases from V and 0 bases from J, with 18 bases in between. Germline V lookup: CDR1 ENHRY, CDR2 SYGVKD. The CDR3 DNA follows: TGTGCCATCAGCGCCACCCCACAGCTCCGCTCCTACAATGAGCAGTTCTTC. As protein: CAISATPQLRSYNEQFF.

The genes are TRBV28 and TRBJ2-7; perhaps TRBD2 as D (5 bases). The CDR3 is 16 amino acids. Germline loops: CDR1 MDHEN, CDR2 SYDVKM. Trimming cost V 6 bases and J 0 bases, with 18 bases left between them. CDR3: CASREEAFSLSYEQYF. The CDR3 nucleotides are TGTGCCAGCAGGGAGGAAGCCTTTTCCCTCTCCTACGAGCAGTACTTC.

This chain links TRBV20-1 with TRBJ2-7, with D perhaps matching TRBD2 (5 bases). The V gene's germline CDR1 is DFQATT and CDR2 SNEGSKA (reference sequence). There are 13 residues in the CDR3. V was pared by 3 bases and J by 3 bases, with 12 bases between. The CDR3 sequence is CSARSDSYYEQYF. The CDR3 bases are TGCAGTGCTAGGTCGGACTCTTACTACGAGCAGTACTTC.

V usage is TRBV7-6 and J usage is TRBJ1-3; D not certain. The CDR3 covers 17 residues. Trimming pared 2 bases from V and 0 bases from J, leaving 14 bases between. Germline-derived CDR1 and CDR2 are SGHVS and FNYEAQ. For the CDR3, the DNA is TGTGCCAGCAGCTTAACCCCTCTAGGCCGCTCTGGAAACACCATATATTTT. It codes for CASSLTPLGRSGNTIYF.

This chain uses TRBV20-1 with TRBJ2-1; D may match TRBD1 or TRBD2 (5 bases each). V was cut by 4 bases and J by 5 bases, with 12 bases left in between. CDR1 and CDR2 (germline): DFQATT, SNEGSKA (reference sequence). CDR3 length equals 13 residues. CDR3 sequence reads: CSAKRGHDNEQFF. The CDR3 nucleotides read TGCAGTGCTAAACGGGGCCATGACAATGAGCAGTTCTTC.

The rearrangement links TRBV9 to TRBJ2-7; D gene uncertain. The CDR3 totals 15 residues. V was trimmed by 0 bases and J by 3 bases, leaving 13 bases between them. Germline-derived CDR1 and CDR2 are SGDLS and YYNGEE. CDR3 nucleotides: TGTGCCAGCAGCGTAGGTCCCGGCCGACACTACGAGCAGTACTTC. It codes for CASSVGPGRHYEQYF.